What follows describes a single TCR beta chain. The table came from immunoSEQ multiplex PCR; TCRdb's copy has only in-frame clones and leaves some out. The table lists just over 90,000 clones, 90% to 95% of them singletons. These data come from a study of T cell changes during pregnancy in multiple sclerosis. CDR3 length: 14 residues. In germline, CDR1 is MNHEY, CDR2 SVGAGI. V was pared by 8 bases and J by 4 bases, with 8 bases of the junction left unmatched. This clonotype was sampled from a female donor in good health, enrolled as a control in a pregnancy study. The gene calls are TRBV6-5 and TRBJ2-1; 7 bases line up with TRBD2. This specimen consisted of peripheral blood, obtained after pregnancy. CDR3 nucleotides: TGTGCCAGCGGCCAGCGGACTAGGTACAATGAGCAGTTCTTC. As protein: CASGQRTRYNEQFF.